The rows below give T cell receptor beta chains drawn from one sample of a study of preoperative IRX-2 immunotherapy in early breast cancer. This table comes from immunoSEQ multiplex PCR, and its TCRdb copy is limited to in-frame clones, with some not included. The table shows roughly 2,000 clones, with approximately 78% occurring only once. The sequencing here drew on tumor tissue, taken before IRX-2 immunotherapy. These receptors came from a human donor with breast cancer. Each CDR3 is given without its conserved first and last residue. Fields, in order: CDR3 protein, J gene, clone size, V gene. Clone size is shown for a subset of rows, as once, few, many or a class of expanded clone.

CDR3: ASSLFQGTYEQY; J: TRBJ2-7; size: NA; V: TRBV14
CDR3: SVETGGKGKLF; J: TRBJ1-4; size: NA; V: TRBV29-1
CDR3: ASSHRGQSYEQY; J: TRBJ2-7; size: NA; V: TRBV23-1
CDR3: ASKDAGWNEKLF; J: TRBJ1-4; size: large; V: TRBV6-8
CDR3: ASSYITGNTIY; J: TRBJ1-3; size: few; V: TRBV6-8
CDR3: ASSHQQGGKASTQY; J: TRBJ2-5; size: few; V: TRBV6-8
CDR3: ASSLAWGRGGTDTQY; J: TRBJ2-3; size: NA; V: TRBV23-1
CDR3: ATSRVTGTYNEQF; J: TRBJ2-1; size: NA; V: TRBV15
CDR3: ASSLQRGTYEQY; J: TRBJ2-7; size: NA; V: TRBV14
CDR3: AWSGRKDTGELF; J: TRBJ2-2; size: NA; V: TRBV30
CDR3: ASSLTRVSMETQY; J: TRBJ2-5; size: NA; V: TRBV11-3
CDR3: ASSHGRDQPQH; J: TRBJ1-5; size: NA; V: TRBV19
CDR3: ASSPLAGGPNEQY; J: TRBJ2-7; size: NA; V: TRBV28
CDR3: ASAGTGDQPQH; J: TRBJ1-5; size: NA; V: TRBV18
CDR3: ASSGPTRQLREAF; J: TRBJ1-1; size: NA; V: TRBV14
CDR3: ASIRTADSGNQPQH; J: TRBJ1-5; size: large; V: TRBV6-8
CDR3: SVEMAFGDYNEQF; J: TRBJ2-1; size: NA; V: TRBV29-1
CDR3: ASEARGLYNEQF; J: TRBJ2-1; size: NA; V: TRBV28
CDR3: ASSEWPTNTGELF; J: TRBJ2-2; size: NA; V: TRBV10-2
CDR3: SVDPGQGQTQY; J: TRBJ2-5; size: NA; V: TRBV29-1
CDR3: ASSAPGQGAGSQPQH; J: TRBJ1-5; size: NA; V: TRBV6-8
CDR3: ASTRSGNTDTQY; J: TRBJ2-3; size: NA; V: TRBV12-5
CDR3: ATSRGGPGLYNEQF; J: TRBJ2-1; size: NA; V: TRBV15
CDR3: ASSQGISLEQY; J: TRBJ2-7; size: NA; V: TRBV7-2
CDR3: ASSATGGGTEAF; J: TRBJ1-1; size: NA; V: TRBV10-1
CDR3: ASSQDRQTQY; J: TRBJ2-5; size: NA; V: TRBV14
CDR3: ASRDSAGVSQPQH; J: TRBJ1-5; size: NA; V: TRBV10-2
CDR3: ASSRTVNHEAF; J: TRBJ1-1; size: few; V: TRBV6-8